Below are 30 T cell receptor beta chains sequenced from a single sample in a study of blood T cell repertoires in COVID-19. Sequencing was performed with immunoSEQ multiplex PCR; in TCRdb, only in-frame clones are kept and a portion is missing. This table holds about 250,000 clones, 88% found once. The material sequenced was peripheral blood. These receptors were taken from a woman in her 30s with acute or convalescent COVID-19.

V usage is TRBV4-1 and J usage is TRBJ1-1; 7 nucleotides match TRBD1. The germline V gene encodes CDR1 MGHRA and CDR2 YSYEKL. V dropped 0 bases and J dropped 2; count of bases not matched to a gene: 3. The CDR3 spans 15 residues. The CDR3 loop is CASSQERTGNTEAFF. Here the CDR3 DNA reads TGCGCCAGCAGCCAAGAGAGGACAGGAAACACTGAAGCTTTCTTT.

This sequence joins TRBV19 and TRBJ1-1; perhaps TRBD1 as D (5 bases). V lost 7 bases and J 8 bases, leaving 14 bases between the germline ends. Germline CDR1 and CDR2: LNHDA and SQIVND (reference sequence). The CDR3 totals 12 residues. The CDR3, as DNA: TGTGCCAGTAACCAAAATTCAGGGGAAGCTTTCTTT. This codes for CASNQNSGEAFF.

The V call is TRBV3-1 (or the pseudogene TRBV3-2), the J call TRBJ1-1; 7 nucleotides match TRBD1. Germline V gene data show CDR1 as LGHDT and CDR2 as YNNKEL (reference sequence). Trimming cost V 4 bases and J 7 bases; bases outside gene matches: 6. CDR3 size: 13 residues. This CDR3 reads CASSLWTGGEAFF. The CDR3 bases are TGTGCCAGCAGCCTCTGGACAGGCGGTGAAGCTTTCTTT.

This rearrangement joins TRBV7-2 to TRBJ2-7; D perhaps matches TRBD1 (6 bases). Trimming took off 2 bases at V and 3 bases at J, with 11 bases between the two ends. CDR3 length equals 14 residues. The V gene's germline CDR1 is SGHTA and CDR2 FQGNSA. The CDR3 reads CASSLTGSGYEQYF. As DNA, the CDR3 is TGTGCCAGCAGCTTAACAGGGAGTGGCTACGAGCAGTACTTC.

The chain recombines TRBV5-4 with TRBJ2-1; the match to TRBD2 covers 9 bases. Germline-derived CDR1 and CDR2 are SGHNT and YYREEE (reference sequence). The CDR3 contains 15 residues. The trim removed 4 bases at V and 10 bases at J, leaving 12 bases unmatched. The CDR3 DNA follows: TGTGCCAGCAGCCCAGGGACTAGCCTGATTAGGGAGCAGTTCTTC. As protein: CASSPGTSLIREQFF.

The chain joins TRBV5-6 to TRBJ1-2, with 8 bases identical to TRBD1. Germline V gene sequence: CDR1 SGHDT, CDR2 YYEEEE. The CDR3 runs 17 residues. Trimming cost V 2 bases and J 0 bases; bases outside gene matches: 9. The chain's CDR3 is CASSFEARGPSNYGYTF. The CDR3 DNA sequence: TGTGCCAGCAGCTTCGAGGCCAGGGGGCCTTCTAACTATGGCTACACCTTC.

CDR3 in DNA: TGTGCCAGCAGCTATGACAGGGGAATAAGCGAGCAGTACTTC. Translated, it gives CASSYDRGISEQYF. The chain employs TRBV5-6 and TRBJ2-7; TRBD1 matches 8 bases. The germline CDR1 and CDR2 sequences are SGHDT and YYEEEE. The J segment lost 6 bases and the V segment lost 3 bases, leaving 8 bases of the junction unmatched. CDR3 length: 14 residues.

The chain joins TRBV29-1 to TRBJ1-1; tentatively, D is TRBD1 (5 bases). This CDR3 comprises 13 residues. Between the trimmed V and J ends, which lost 4 bases and 1 base, there was a span of 10 bases. Germline CDR1 reads SQVTM; CDR2 reads ANQGSEA. The CDR3 DNA sequence: TGCAGCGTTGTTGACAGAACGAACACTGAAGCTTTCTTT. It yields the protein CSVVDRTNTEAFF.

V usage is TRBV9 and J usage is TRBJ2-1; 8 bases line up with TRBD1. Germline CDR1 and CDR2: SGDLS and YYNGEE. Unmatched junction bases numbered 10, after V lost 1 base and J lost 7 bases. CDR3 length equals 16 residues. The CDR3 here is CASSVRRQGARNEQFF. CDR3 bases: TGTGCCAGCAGCGTAAGGAGGCAGGGGGCGAGGAATGAGCAGTTCTTC.

The V gene is TRBV9, the J gene TRBJ2-3; D is perhaps TRBD2 (7 bases). Deletions cut 1 base from V and 5 bases from J, with 17 bases between. The CDR3 is 16 residues long. CDR1 is SGDLS, CDR2 YYNGEE, per germline. The CDR3 loop is CASSVPAGAGKDTQYF. CDR3 DNA: TGTGCCAGCAGCGTACCGGCGGGGGCTGGAAAAGATACGCAGTATTTT.

The rearrangement links TRBV19 to TRBJ2-5, with TRBD2 as a possible D gene (5 bases). This CDR3 comprises 13 residues. CDR1 and CDR2 (germline): LNHDA, SQIVND (reference sequence). Trimming left V 0 bases short and J 3 bases short, with 5 bases between. CDR3 nucleotide sequence: TGTGCCAGTAGTATAGACGGGGAAGAGACCCAGTACTTC. It specifies CASSIDGEETQYF.

The genes are TRBV7-9 and TRBJ2-7; TRBD1 aligns across 7 bases. Germline CDR1 and CDR2: SEHNR and FQNEAQ (reference sequence). J gave up 3 bases and V 5 bases, and 4 bases lay outside the gene matches. This CDR3 region has 13 residues. The CDR3 reads CASSVGQSYEQYF. DNA of the CDR3: TGTGCCAGCAGCGTGGGACAGAGCTACGAGCAGTACTTC.

The rearrangement links TRBV7-2 to TRBJ1-2; 7 bases agree with TRBD1. The length of the CDR3 is 15 residues. Unmatched junction bases numbered 1, after V lost 0 bases and J lost 0 bases. The germline V gene has CDR1 SGHTA and CDR2 FQGNSA. In DNA, the CDR3 is TGTGCCAGCAGCTTAGCCGGGACAGCTAACTATGGCTACACCTTC. Translation gives CASSLAGTANYGYTF. Full variable domain (rest looked up from reference TRBV7-2 and TRBJ1-2): GAGVSQSPSNKVTEKGKDVELRCDPISGHTALYWYRQSLGQGLEFLIYFQGNSAPDKSGLPSDRFSAERTGGSVSTLTIQRTQQEDSAVYLCASSLAGTANYGYTFGSGTRLTVV.

The CDR3 nucleotides read TGTGCCAGCAGTTTGGACAGGGTATTAGAGACCCAGTACTTC. Amino acid sequence: CASSLDRVLETQYF. The rearrangement uses TRBV28 and TRBJ2-5; 8 bases are a match to TRBD1. CDR1 is MDHEN and CDR2 is SYDVKM in the germline V gene. With V trimmed by 3 bases and J by 4 bases, 4 bases remained unmatched. The CDR3 is 14 residues long.

This clone was seen only a few times. V is TRBV12-3 or TRBV12-4 and J is TRBJ1-1; D not resolved. The CDR3 runs 12 residues. V shed 3 bases and J shed 1 base, with 3 bases lying between them. CDR3 nucleotide sequence: TGTGCCAGCAGTTTCTGGAACACTGAAGCTTTCTTT. This encodes CASSFWNTEAFF.

This clone was recorded once. The genes are TRBV9 and TRBJ2-1; D is perhaps TRBD1 (5 bases). The CDR3 extends over 16 amino acids. V dropped 1 base and J dropped 0 bases, with 11 bases sitting between them. In germline, CDR1 is SGDLS, CDR2 YYNGEE. The CDR3 region has the DNA TGTGCCAGCAGCGTAATAGGGGCGGCCTCCTACAATGAGCAGTTCTTC. Translation: CASSVIGAASYNEQFF.

The V and J genes are TRBV30 and TRBJ2-1; 7 bases line up with TRBD2. This CDR3 comprises 14 residues. V lost 0 bases to trimming and J lost 5 bases; unmatched junction nucleotides: 4. Germline V lookup: CDR1 GTSNPN, CDR2 SVGIG (reference sequence). The CDR3 bases are TGTGCCTGGAGTGTATTACGGGGGGACAATGAGCAGTTCTTC. Translating it yields CAWSVLRGDNEQFF.

In its sample, this clone was seen once. The gene calls are TRBV10-3 and TRBJ2-7, with D maybe TRBD2 (6 bases). The germline CDR1 and CDR2 sequences are ENHRY and SYGVKD. V was pared by 8 bases and J by 2 bases, with 13 bases between. CDR3 length: 13 residues. The CDR3 region is CAILGGKTYEQYF. CDR3 coding DNA: TGTGCCATCCTAGGCGGGAAGACCTACGAGCAGTACTTC.

The chain is built from TRBV29-1 and TRBJ1-1; D remains ambiguous. Germline V gene lookup returns CDR1 SQVTM and CDR2 ANQGSEA. V lost 3 bases and J 5 bases, leaving 10 bases between the germline ends. The CDR3 covers 12 residues. The CDR3 reads CSVDMSGTEAFF. DNA for the CDR3: TGCAGCGTTGACATGTCCGGGACTGAAGCTTTCTTT.

This clone came up once. This sequence joins TRBV11-1 and TRBJ1-3; D ambiguous. CDR3 length: 14 residues. Per the germline V gene, CDR1 is SGHAT and CDR2 is FQDESV (reference sequence). V was shortened by 8 bases and J by 0 bases, with 11 bases between the two germline ends. CDR3 loop: CASSKQISGNTIYF. In DNA form, the CDR3 reads TGTGCCAGCTCGAAACAGATCTCTGGAAACACCATATATTTT.

The V gene is TRBV7-9, the J gene TRBJ2-7; a weak D match, TRBD1 (5 bases). This CDR3 has 13 residues. CDR1 SEHNR and CDR2 FQNEAQ come from the germline V gene (reference sequence). Trimming removed 2 bases at V and 2 bases at J, with 7 bases between. The CDR3 loop is CASSLQGAYEQYF. CDR3 bases: TGTGCCAGCAGCTTACAGGGCGCCTACGAGCAGTACTTC.

This sequence joins TRBV6-2 or TRBV6-3 and TRBJ2-3; the match to TRBD1 covers 8 bases. Germline assignment: CDR1 MNHEY and CDR2 SVGEGT. With 5 bases clipped from V and 7 bases from J, the junction kept 14 bases outside the gene matches. This CDR3 contains 16 residues. CDR3 DNA: TGTGCCAGCAGTCAGAATCCCGGGACAGGCCTGAATACGCAGTATTTT. Its protein product is CASSQNPGTGLNTQYF.

As regards this clone: Other DNA sequences within the sample encode an identical CDR3. The V call is TRBV29-1, the J call TRBJ1-1; weak D call: TRBD1 (6 bases). This CDR3 comprises 13 residues. In germline, CDR1 is SQVTM, CDR2 ANQGSEA. V was clipped by 3 bases and J by 5 bases, with 13 bases between them. CDR3 nucleotide sequence: TGCAGCGTTGATCGGGGGGGCGAAACTGAAGCTTTCTTT. It specifies CSVDRGGETEAFF.

This chain connects TRBV24-1 to TRBJ2-1; tentative D call: TRBD2 (5 bases). Trimming took 3 bases from V and 10 from J, leaving 12 bases between them. CDR3 length: 13 residues. Germline V lookup: CDR1 KGHDR, CDR2 SFDVKD. CDR3 coding DNA: TGTGCCACCAGTGATCTCCTAGGGAGCGAGCAGTTCTTC. As protein: CATSDLLGSEQFF.

The chain recombines TRBV9 with TRBJ2-7; D gene unclear. Germline V gene data show CDR1 as SGDLS and CDR2 as YYNGEE. The length of the CDR3 is 14 residues. Trimming pared 0 bases from V and 4 bases from J, leaving 11 bases between. The CDR3 DNA reads TGTGCCAGCAGCGTAGGTGCTAGGCCGTACGAGCAGTACTTC. Translation gives CASSVGARPYEQYF.

The chain employs TRBV5-1 and TRBJ1-4, with a weak D call TRBD1 (5 bases). The length of the CDR3 is 14 residues. Trimming cost V 1 base and J 11 bases, with 15 bases left between them. Germline values: CDR1 SGHRS, CDR2 YFSETQ. The CDR3 bases are TGCGCCAGCAGCTTGTGGTCTACGGGGGAGAAACTGTTTTTT. Encoded protein: CASSLWSTGEKLFF.

DNA of the CDR3: TGTGCCAGCACCCATCGCGGCACAGATACGCAGTATTTT. It translates to CASTHRGTDTQYF. The chain uses TRBV7-2 and TRBJ2-3; D is unresolved. There are 13 residues in the CDR3. In germline, CDR1 is SGHTA, CDR2 FQGNSA. Deletions cut 7 bases from V and 1 base from J, with 9 bases between.

This chain links TRBV27 with TRBJ2-5, with 9 bases that match TRBD1. The CDR3 contains 15 residues. CDR1 is MNHEY, CDR2 SMNVEV, per germline (reference sequence). The trim removed 2 bases at V and 5 bases at J, leaving 6 bases unmatched. The DNA for the CDR3 is TGTGCCAGCAGTTTAGAACAGGGGGCGTGGGAGACCCAGTACTTC. Translating gives CASSLEQGAWETQYF.

The chain joins TRBV19 to TRBJ1-2; TRBD1 matches at 9 bases. The CDR3 spans 15 residues. Germline loops: CDR1 LNHDA, CDR2 SQIVND (reference sequence). Trimming removed 3 bases from V and 6 bases from J; junction bases left unmatched: 8. The CDR3 sequence: CASSIMGQGIDGYTF. Written as DNA, the CDR3 is TGTGCCAGTAGTATTATGGGACAGGGTATTGATGGCTACACCTTC.

The chain uses TRBV5-3 and TRBJ1-1; tentatively, D is TRBD1 (6 bases). TRBV5-3 qualifies as an ORF whose function is uncertain. The CDR3 is 15 amino acids. Trimming cost V 1 base and J 2 bases, with 12 bases left between them. The CDR3 DNA reads TGTGCCAGAAGCTTGTTATGGGACAACAACACTGAAGCTTTCTTT. It is translated as CARSLLWDNNTEAFF.